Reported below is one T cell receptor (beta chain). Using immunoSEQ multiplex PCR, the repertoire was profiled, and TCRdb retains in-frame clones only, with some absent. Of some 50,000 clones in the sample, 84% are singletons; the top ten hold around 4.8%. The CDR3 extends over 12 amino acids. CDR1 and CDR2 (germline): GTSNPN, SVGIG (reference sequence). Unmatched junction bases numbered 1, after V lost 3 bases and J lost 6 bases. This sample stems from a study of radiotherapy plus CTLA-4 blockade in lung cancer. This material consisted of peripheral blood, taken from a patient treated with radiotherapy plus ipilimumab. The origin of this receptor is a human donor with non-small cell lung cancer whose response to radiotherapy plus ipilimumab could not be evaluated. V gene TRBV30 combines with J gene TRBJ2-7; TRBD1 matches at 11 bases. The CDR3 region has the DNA TGTGCCTGGAGGGACAGGGGGCCCGAGCAGTACTTC. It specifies CAWRDRGPEQYF.